The rows below give T cell receptor beta chains drawn from one sample of a study of blood T cell repertoires in COVID-19. Measured with immunoSEQ multiplex PCR; TCRdb has only the in-frame clones, and not every one. Of some 430,000 clones detected, roughly 88% appear once; the ten largest clones hold roughly 0.66%. The sequenced sample consisted of PBMCs or T cells enriched from blood (not recorded which). Receptors originate from a man between 18 and 29 years old who had recovered from COVID-19. Each CDR3 is given with its conserved first and last residue. The D gene is left open where the match is weak. The listing skips clone size in some rows; elsewhere it reads once, few, many or a size class.

clone size,D gene,J gene,V gene,CDR3 DNA,CDR3 protein
.,.,TRBJ1-1,TRBV5-4,TGTGCCAGCAGGACGACAGGGAACACTGAAGCTTTCTTT,CASRTTGNTEAFF
.,.,TRBJ1-1,TRBV7-3,TGTGCCAGCAGCCCATTGCGGTCGACGAACACTGAAGCTTTCTTT,CASSPLRSTNTEAFF
.,.,TRBJ1-2,TRBV3-1/TRBV3-2,TGTGCCAGCAGCCAGGGCAGATCCTATGGCTACACCTTC,CASSQGRSYGYTF
few,TRBD2,TRBJ2-5,TRBV9,TGTGCCAGCAGCGCGGCGGGAGCGGGTCGGGGAGAGACCCAGTACTTC,CASSAAGAGRGETQYF
.,.,TRBJ1-2,TRBV28,TGTGCCAGCAGTTTGTCAGGGTTCGGTGGCTACACCTTC,CASSLSGFGGYTF
.,.,TRBJ1-3,TRBV11-3,TGTGCCAGCAGTCGTAGGGGGGGCCTACCTGGAAACACCATATATTTT,CASSRRGGLPGNTIYF
.,.,TRBJ1-4,TRBV2,TGTGCCAGCAGTGAGGGCAGGGGTGAAAAACTGTTTTTT,CASSEGRGEKLFF
.,.,TRBJ2-2,TRBV11-1,TGTGCCAGCAGCTCGCCCGGGTCTCCGAACACCGGGGAGCTGTTTTTT,CASSSPGSPNTGELFF
.,.,TRBJ2-1,TRBV28,TGTGCCAGCAGTTTAGAGTACAATGAGCAGTTCTTC,CASSLEYNEQFF
.,.,TRBJ2-2,TRBV9,TGTGCCAGCAGCGCAAAAGGGGGACGGAACACCGGGGAGCTGTTTTTT,CASSAKGGRNTGELFF
.,.,TRBJ1-5,TRBV9,TGTGCCAGCAGCGCCAGAGACTCTTGGGATCAGCCCCAGCATTTT,CASSARDSWDQPQHF
.,TRBD1,TRBJ2-5,TRBV6-5,TGTGCCAGCAGTTACTCGATGGGGGACAGGGTTGAGACCCAGTACTTC,CASSYSMGDRVETQYF
.,.,TRBJ2-5,TRBV5-1,TGCGCCAGCAGCTTGGGTCAGGCTACCGAAGGGACCCAGTACTTC,CASSLGQATEGTQYF
once,.,TRBJ1-2,TRBV4-1,TGCGCCAGCACCAGCCTTTTTCAGGGGAGTCTCTATGGCTACACCTTC,CASTSLFQGSLYGYTF
.,.,TRBJ1-6,TRBV4-1,TGCGCCAGCAGACCCGAAGGGGGTGCGTCGGCTTCACCCCTCCACTTT,CASRPEGGASASPLHF
.,.,TRBJ1-5,TRBV5-6,TGTGCCAGCAGCTTGGGAGAAAATCAGCCCCAGCATTTT,CASSLGENQPQHF
.,TRBD1,TRBJ1-3,TRBV4-1,TGCGCCAGCAGCCAGCTGGACAGGGCGGGAAACACCATATATTTT,CASSQLDRAGNTIYF
.,.,TRBJ2-7,TRBV10-2,TGCGCCAGCAGGGGAGCCTACGAGCAGTACTTC,CASRGAYEQYF
.,TRBD1,TRBJ1-6,TRBV3-1/TRBV3-2,TGTGCCAGCAGCCAACGGGACAGGAATTCACCCCTCCACTTT,CASSQRDRNSPLHF
.,.,TRBJ1-5,TRBV20-1,TGCAGTGCTAGTGCGGGGAAGGCTAGCCAGCCCCAGCATTTT,CSASAGKASQPQHF
.,TRBD1,TRBJ1-6,TRBV5-8,TGTGCCAGCAGCTTGACCAGGGGGTATAATTCACCCCTCCACTTT,CASSLTRGYNSPLHF
.,TRBD1,TRBJ1-3,TRBV9,TGTGCCAGCAGCGTAAGGGGGCAAGATGGAAACACCATATATTTT,CASSVRGQDGNTIYF
.,TRBD1,TRBJ2-3,TRBV5-6,TGTGCCAGCAGCTTGGGGACAGGGATAGGAGATACGCAGTATTTT,CASSLGTGIGDTQYF
.,TRBD2,TRBJ2-1,TRBV28,TGTGCCAGCAGTAGCCCCCAAGCGGGAGGGGGGAATGAGCAGTTCTTC,CASSSPQAGGGNEQFF
.,TRBD1,TRBJ1-2,TRBV7-9,TGTGCCAGCAGCTCCCGACCCGCGACAGGGGGCGCGGATGGCTACACCTTC,CASSSRPATGGADGYTF
.,.,TRBJ2-1,TRBV13,TGTGCCAGCAGCCACGAACGAGCGTATCCCTATGAGCAGTTCTTC,CASSHERAYPYEQFF
.,.,TRBJ2-7,TRBV7-9,TGTGCCAGCAGCCCGCTAACAGGGTTCTCCTACGAGCAGTACTTC,CASSPLTGFSYEQYF
.,TRBD1,TRBJ1-3,TRBV10-2,TGCGCCAGCAGGGACAGGGGCCCGAGCTCTGGAAACACCATATATTTT,CASRDRGPSSGNTIYF
.,.,TRBJ2-2,TRBV5-1,TGCGCCAGCAGCTTTATCACCGGGGAGCTGTTTTTT,CASSFITGELFF
few,TRBD1,TRBJ2-2,TRBV14,TGTGCCAGCAGCCAAGACCGGGGGACAGGGGGCCGATCGGAGCTGTTTTTT,CASSQDRGTGGRSELFF
.,TRBD1,TRBJ1-2,TRBV6-5,TGTGCCAGCAGTTACAGCCCGGACAGGGACTATGGCTACACCTTC,CASSYSPDRDYGYTF
.,TRBD1,TRBJ1-5,TRBV27,TGTGCCAGCAGTTGGACAGGGCGGGATCAGCCCCAGCATTTT,CASSWTGRDQPQHF
.,.,TRBJ1-2,TRBV4-1,TGCGCCAGCAGCCAAAGTCCTAGGTTAGGACTCTATGGCTACACCTTC,CASSQSPRLGLYGYTF
.,.,TRBJ1-1,TRBV6-5,TGTGCCAGCAGTTACTCGTTCATAGAGGTCACTGAAGCTTTCTTT,CASSYSFIEVTEAFF
.,.,TRBJ1-6,TRBV10-3,TGTGCCATCAGTGACTTAGGGGATTCACCCCTCCACTTT,CAISDLGDSPLHF
.,.,TRBJ2-7,TRBV29-1,TGCAGCGTTGCTGAAAGGGGGTACGAGCAGTACTTC,CSVAERGYEQYF
.,TRBD2,TRBJ2-6,TRBV2,TGTGCCAGCAGTCCGGGACTAGCAAGCTCTGGGGCCAACGTCCTGACTTTC,CASSPGLASSGANVLTF
.,TRBD1,TRBJ2-7,TRBV28,TGTGCCAGCAGTTCCCCGGGACAGGTTACCTACGAGCAGTACTTC,CASSSPGQVTYEQYF
.,TRBD1,TRBJ1-4,TRBV6-4,TGTGCCAGCAGTGACGCCCGGGACAGGGGACGAAAACTGTTTTTT,CASSDARDRGRKLFF
once,TRBD1,TRBJ1-2,TRBV7-2,TGTGCCAGCAGCGATTCAAACAGGGGTGTGTATGGCTACACCTTC,CASSDSNRGVYGYTF
.,.,TRBJ2-1,TRBV4-2,TGTGCCAGCAGCCAAGGGGCAGGGGCCTACAATGAGCAGTTCTTC,CASSQGAGAYNEQFF
.,.,TRBJ1-6,TRBV29-1,TGCAGCGTTGGACACGGAATTAATTCACCCCTCCACTTT,CSVGHGINSPLHF
.,.,TRBJ1-2,TRBV7-8,TGTGCCAGCAGCTTAAGAACAGGCGCCGGCTACACCTTC,CASSLRTGAGYTF
.,TRBD2,TRBJ2-5,TRBV3-1/TRBV3-2,TGTGCCAGCGGGGGGGGTCCGGGAGAGACCCAGTACTTC,CASGGGPGETQYF
.,.,TRBJ1-2,TRBV11-2,TGTGCCAGCAGCTTTAGCAGCTATGGCTACACCTTC,CASSFSSYGYTF
.,TRBD2,TRBJ2-3,TRBV27,TGTGCCAGCAGGAGTATGGCGGGGGGCGTGGATACGCAGTATTTT,CASRSMAGGVDTQYF
.,.,TRBJ2-2,TRBV5-4,TGTGCCAGCAGCTTGTCCGGCAGGGCGAACACCGGGGAGCTGTTTTTT,CASSLSGRANTGELFF